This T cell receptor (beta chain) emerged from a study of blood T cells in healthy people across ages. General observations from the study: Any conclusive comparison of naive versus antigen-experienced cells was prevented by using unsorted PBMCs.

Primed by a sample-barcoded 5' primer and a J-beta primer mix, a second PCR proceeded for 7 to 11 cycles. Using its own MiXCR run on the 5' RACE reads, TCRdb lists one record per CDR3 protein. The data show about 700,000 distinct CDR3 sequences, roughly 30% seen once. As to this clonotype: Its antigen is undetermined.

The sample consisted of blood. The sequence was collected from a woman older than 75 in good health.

CDR3 bases: TGTGCCAGCAGACCTACAGGGGGCGCAGGTTTCGGACTGTTTTTT. Its translation: CASRPTGGAGFGLFF. The chain is built from TRBV2 and TRBJ1-4; 9 bases map to TRBD1. The CDR3 spans 15 residues. V was clipped by 6 bases and J by 13 bases; unmatched bases: 15. CDR1 SNHLY and CDR2 FYNNEI come from the germline V gene.